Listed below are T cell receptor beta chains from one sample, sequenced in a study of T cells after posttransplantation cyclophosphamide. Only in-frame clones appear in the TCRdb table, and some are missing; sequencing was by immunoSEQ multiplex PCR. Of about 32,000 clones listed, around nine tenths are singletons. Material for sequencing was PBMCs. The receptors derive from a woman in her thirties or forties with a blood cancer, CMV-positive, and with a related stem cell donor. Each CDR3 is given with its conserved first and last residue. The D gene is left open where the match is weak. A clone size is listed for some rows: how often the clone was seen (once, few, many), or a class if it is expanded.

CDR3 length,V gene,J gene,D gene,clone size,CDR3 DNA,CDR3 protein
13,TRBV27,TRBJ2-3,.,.,TGTGCCAGCCGAGGAGGGATCGCAGATACGCAGTATTTT,CASRGGIADTQYF
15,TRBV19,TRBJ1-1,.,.,TGTGCCAGTAGTATAGGTCGACAGGTCGGCACTGAAGCTTTCTTT,CASSIGRQVGTEAFF
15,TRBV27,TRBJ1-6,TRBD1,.,TGTGCCAGCAGTACCCGACAGGGGACGGATTCACCCCTCCACTTT,CASSTRQGTDSPLHF
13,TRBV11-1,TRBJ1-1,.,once,TGTGCCAGCAGCTTAGAAGTCACAACTGAAGCTTTCTTT,CASSLEVTTEAFF
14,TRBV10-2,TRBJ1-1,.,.,TGCGCCAGCAGACGTAGACAAGGGAACACTGAAGCTTTCTTT,CASRRRQGNTEAFF
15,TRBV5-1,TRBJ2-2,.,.,TGCGCCAGCAGCTTGGAACTTCTCAACACCGGGGAGCTGTTTTTT,CASSLELLNTGELFF
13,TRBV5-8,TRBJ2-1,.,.,TGTGCCAGCAGCTTCTCCTGGAGGAATGAGCAGTTCTTC,CASSFSWRNEQFF
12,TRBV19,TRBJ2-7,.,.,TGTGCCAGCCAGGGCCGGACCTACGAGCAGTACTTC,CASQGRTYEQYF
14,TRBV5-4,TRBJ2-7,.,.,TGTGCCAGCCGCAACTTGGGGCAGAGCTACGAGCAGTACTTC,CASRNLGQSYEQYF
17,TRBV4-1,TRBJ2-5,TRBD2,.,TGCGCCAGCAGCCAAGGACTAGCGGGGGGGCCGGGAGAGACCCAGTACTTC,CASSQGLAGGPGETQYF
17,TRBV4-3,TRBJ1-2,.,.,TGCGCCAGCAGCCAAGATCTGGGGGAGCGGGGTAACTATGGCTACACCTTC,CASSQDLGERGNYGYTF
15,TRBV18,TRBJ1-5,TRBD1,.,TGTGCCAGCTCACCGGGACAGGGGCGGCATCAGCCCCAGCATTTT,CASSPGQGRHQPQHF
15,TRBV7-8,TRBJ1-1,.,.,TGTGCCAGCAGCTTAGGTTCGGCAGGGAACACTGAAGCTTTCTTT,CASSLGSAGNTEAFF
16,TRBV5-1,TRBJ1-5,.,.,TGCGCCAGCAGCTTGGGGGACTTAACGGGTAGTCAGCCCCAGCATTTT,CASSLGDLTGSQPQHF
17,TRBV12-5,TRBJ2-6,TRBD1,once,TGTGCTAGTGGTTTGGTACAGGGGGCGGGAGGGGCCAACGTCCTGACTTTC,CASGLVQGAGGANVLTF
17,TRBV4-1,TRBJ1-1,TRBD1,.,TGCGCCAGCAGCCAGGGGAGGGGCAGGGGGCTGGGCACTGAAGCTTTCTTT,CASSQGRGRGLGTEAFF
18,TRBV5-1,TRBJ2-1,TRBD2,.,TGCGCCAGCAGCTCCCAGCCTAAACTAGCGGGGGGGCCGGGGGAGCAGTTCTTC,CASSSQPKLAGGPGEQFF
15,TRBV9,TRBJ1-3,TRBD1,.,TGTGCCAGCAGCCCAACAGGGGTATCTGGAAACACCATATATTTT,CASSPTGVSGNTIYF